Listed below are T cell receptor beta chains from one sample, sequenced in a study of T-cell memory formation after mild COVID-19. Via MiXCR, TCRdb re-called the 5' RACE reads, giving one row per CDR3 protein. Of approximately 240,000 distinct CDR3 sequences listed, roughly 15% were seen once; the top ten hold 3.5%. Sequences were obtained from PBMCs or a T cell subset sorted from them (not recorded which). The receptors originated from a man aged 18 to 29 who had mild COVID-19 (a few samples of this study predate the infection). Cell type and time point are not known. CDR3s include the opening cysteine and the closing phenylalanine or tryptophan. The D gene is left open where the match is weak. Size is stated for part of the rows, as once, few or many counts, or as a class when the clone is expanded.

NA	TRBJ2-2	few	TRBV6-1	CASSGQFTGELFF	TGTGCCAGCAGTGGACAGTTTACCGGGGAGCTGTTTTTT
TRBD2	TRBJ2-7	few	TRBV4-2	CASSQAGLAREQYF	TGTGCCAGCAGCCAAGCTGGACTAGCTAGAGAGCAGTACTTC
NA	TRBJ1-1	few	TRBV7-9	CASSPTGEGTEAFF	TGTGCCAGCAGCCCGACAGGTGAGGGCACTGAAGCTTTCTTT
TRBD1	TRBJ2-3	NA	TRBV11-3	CASSASAGTGGGDTQYF	TGTGCCAGCAGCGCCTCTGCCGGGACAGGGGGAGGAGATACGCAGTATTTT
NA	TRBJ1-1	NA	TRBV12-3/TRBV12-4	CASSLEGGGGTEAFF	TGTGCCAGCTCCTTGGAGGGGGGGGGAGGCACTGAAGCTTTCTTT
NA	TRBJ2-6	few	TRBV10-1	CASSEGQGNSGANVLTF	TGCGCCAGCAGTGAGGGCCAGGGGAACTCTGGGGCCAACGTCCTGACTTTC
TRBD1	TRBJ1-5	NA	TRBV5-1	CASSLDRADQPQHF	TGCGCCAGCAGCCTGGACAGGGCCGATCAGCCCCAGCATTTT
NA	TRBJ2-5	few	TRBV5-1	CASSLRSDGETQYF	TGCGCCAGCAGCTTGAGGTCCGACGGAGAGACCCAGTACTTC
NA	TRBJ2-5	few	TRBV7-9	CASTKGDSETQYF	TGTGCCAGCACCAAAGGGGACTCCGAGACCCAGTACTTC
NA	TRBJ1-4	NA	TRBV4-3	CASSQGIGLNEKLFF	TGCGCCAGCAGCCAAGGGATTGGGCTTAATGAAAAACTGTTTTTT
NA	TRBJ2-2	NA	TRBV7-6	CASSLQGGRRNTGELFF	TGTGCCAGCAGTCTTCAAGGGGGGCGAAGGAACACCGGGGAGCTGTTTTTT
TRBD2	TRBJ2-2	many	TRBV27	CASRLRGGLTGELFF	TGTGCCAGCAGGTTGCGGGGGGGCCTCACCGGGGAGCTGTTTTTT
TRBD2	TRBJ2-7	NA	TRBV18	CASSPYGFGGAYEQYF	TGTGCCAGCTCACCATATGGTTTCGGGGGGGCTTACGAGCAGTACTTC
TRBD1	TRBJ1-3	NA	TRBV5-5	CASSSTGEGNTIYF	TGTGCCAGCAGCTCGACAGGGGAGGGAAACACCATATATTTT
NA	TRBJ2-5	NA	TRBV5-6	CASSLGSVQETQYF	TGTGCCAGCAGCTTGGGCAGTGTACAAGAGACCCAGTACTTC
TRBD1	TRBJ1-6	NA	TRBV20-1	CSATPMTGWDSPLHF	TGCAGTGCTACCCCTATGACAGGGTGGGATTCACCCCTCCACTTT
NA	TRBJ1-1	few	TRBV5-1	CASSLFGGRNTEAFF	TGCGCCAGCAGCTTGTTCGGGGGGCGGAACACTGAAGCTTTCTTT
TRBD1	TRBJ1-6	many	TRBV7-9	CASSTGGSYNSPLHF	TGTGCCAGCAGCACAGGGGGGTCCTATAATTCACCCCTCCACTTT
TRBD1	TRBJ2-2	few	TRBV20-1	CSASDRVTGELFF	TGCAGTGCTTCGGACAGGGTCACCGGGGAGCTGTTTTTT
NA	TRBJ1-1	NA	TRBV18	CASSPLQWGEAFF	TGTGCCAGCTCACCACTCCAATGGGGAGAAGCTTTCTTT
NA	TRBJ2-3	NA	TRBV3-1	CASSQVTTTTQYF	TGTGCCAGCAGCCAAGTTACGACCACTACGCAGTATTTT
NA	TRBJ2-3	NA	TRBV2	CASGYDADTQYF	TGTGCCAGCGGGTACGATGCAGATACGCAGTATTTT